Each of the 15 T cell receptor beta chains below was sequenced from the same sample in a study of neurological immune-mediated disorders. Stated time point: longitudinal time-point 3. TCRdb re-called the 5' RACE reads with MiXCR, one entry per CDR3 protein. The sample yields tens of thousands of distinct CDR3 sequences, approximately 9.2% seen once. The material sequenced was PBMCs. These receptor sequences come from a woman between 40 and 50 years old in good health.

In the case of this clonotype: A much larger clone lies one base from this, so it may be a read error. The chain couples TRBV3-1 to TRBJ1-2; D gene unclear. CDR1 is LGHDT and CDR2 is YNNKEL in the germline V gene (reference sequence). CDR3 length: 13 amino acids. Between the trimmed V and J ends, which lost 1 base and 8 bases, there was a span of 11 bases. Here the CDR3 DNA reads TGTGCCAGCAGCCAAGTTCAGGAAGGCGGCTACACCTTC. Translating gives CASSQVQEGGYTF.

The chain employs TRBV18 and TRBJ2-1; 8 positions match TRBD1. The V segment lost 1 base and the J segment 9 bases; nucleotides outside the gene matches: 11. The CDR3 extends over 16 amino acids. Germline CDR1 KGHSH, CDR2 LQKENI. CDR3 sequence: CASSPRFGQGVGEQFF. The CDR3 nucleotides read TGTGCCAGCTCACCACGTTTCGGACAGGGTGTCGGTGAGCAGTTCTTC.

This clonotype occurred many times. The V and J genes are TRBV25-1 and TRBJ2-5, with 7 bases aligning to TRBD2. J gave up 3 bases and V 5 bases, and 9 bases lay outside the gene matches. CDR1 and CDR2 (germline): MGHDK, SYGVNS. This CDR3 comprises 15 residues. The CDR3 DNA reads TGTGCCAGCAGTCACCCCCGGACTAGGAAAGAGACCCAGTACTTC. This translates into CASSHPRTRKETQYF.

Many counts were recorded for this clonotype. This rearrangement joins TRBV10-3 to TRBJ2-7; the D gene is possibly TRBD2 (7 bases). Trimming cost V 8 bases and J 3 bases, with 17 bases left between them. This CDR3 region has 14 residues. Germline assignment: CDR1 ENHRY and CDR2 SYGVKD. CDR3 in DNA: TGTGCCATCGCCCAGGGGAGGGCGGACTACGAGCAGTACTTC. The encoded protein is CAIAQGRADYEQYF.

This clonotype has at least ten counts. V usage is TRBV15 and J usage is TRBJ1-6, with D possibly being TRBD1 (6 bases). This CDR3 has 17 residues. Per the germline V gene, CDR1 is LNHNV and CDR2 is YYDKDF (reference sequence). The V gene lost 1 base and the J gene lost 4 bases, with 14 bases spanning the gap. The CDR3 DNA follows: TGTGCCACCAGCAGAGGGTGGACAGAAGCTTATAATTCACCCCTCCACTTT. Translating gives CATSRGWTEAYNSPLHF. The full variable domain, rest sourced from reference TRBV15 and TRBJ1-6, is DAMVIQNPRYQVTQFGKPVTLSCSQTLNHNVMYWYQQKSSQAPKLLFHYYDKDFNNEADTPDNFQSRRPNTSFCFLDIRSPGLGDTAMYLCATSRGWTEAYNSPLHFGNGTRLTVT.

This clonotype was detected many times. The chain has TRBV10-3 and TRBJ2-3; D is uncertain. The length of the CDR3 is 13 residues. Germline V gene data show CDR1 as ENHRY and CDR2 as SYGVKD. V dropped 0 bases and J dropped 4 bases, with 5 bases sitting between them. In DNA, the CDR3 is TGTGCCATCAGTGAGTCCTACCCAGATACGCAGTATTTT. Translated, it gives CAISESYPDTQYF.

The chain links TRBV20-1 to TRBJ2-5; D remains unclear. The CDR3 sequence is 13 residues long. Trimming cost V 4 bases and J 2 bases, with 11 bases left between them. CDR1 is DFQATT, CDR2 SNEGSKA, per germline (reference sequence). CDR3 region: CSANDQAQETQYF. CDR3 DNA sequence: TGCAGTGCTAATGACCAGGCTCAAGAGACCCAGTACTTC.

This clonotype has a count of ten or more. The chain combines TRBV11-2 with TRBJ2-1, with D perhaps TRBD1 (5 bases). The CDR3 is 14 amino acids. Trimming stripped 1 base from V and 10 bases from J, with 14 bases between. Per germline, CDR1 SGHAT and CDR2 FQNNGV. The DNA for the CDR3 is TGTGCCAGCAGCTTAGTGGGTCAGGGCGGAGAGCAGTTCTTC. This encodes CASSLVGQGGEQFF. Full variable domain (remainder filled in from reference TRBV11-2 and TRBJ2-1): EAGVAQSPRYKIIEKRQSVAFWCNPISGHATLYWYQQILGQGPKLLIQFQNNGVVDDSQLPKDRFSAERLKGVDSTLKIQPAKLEDSAVYLCASSLVGQGGEQFFGPGTRLTVL.

This clonotype was counted many times. V is TRBV5-1 and J is TRBJ2-1; 9 bases align to TRBD1. Germline-derived CDR1 and CDR2 are SGHRS and YFSETQ. The CDR3 covers 13 residues. J gave up 8 bases and V 4 bases, and 4 bases lay outside the gene matches. The CDR3 DNA sequence: TGCGCCAGCAGCCTGGGACAGGGCTATGAGCAGTTCTTC. Its protein is CASSLGQGYEQFF.

The table lists this clonotype with many counts. The chain carries TRBV27 and TRBJ2-7; D ambiguous. Deletions cut 2 bases from V and 6 bases from J, with 14 bases between. CDR1 and CDR2 from the germline V gene are MNHEY and SMNVEV (reference sequence). The CDR3 runs 14 residues. CDR3 sequence: CASSLTVNSREQYF. The CDR3 coding sequence is TGTGCCAGCAGTTTAACCGTAAATTCGCGCGAGCAGTACTTC.

This clonotype was recorded at least ten times. One end of the junction does not line up with germline, which may come from a read error. This chain joins TRBV11-1 and TRBJ1-6, with 7 bases that match TRBD1. There are 16 residues in the CDR3. Germline V gene lookup returns CDR1 SGHAT and CDR2 FQDESV (reference sequence). The CDR3 region is CASSLRRGNNNSPLHF. The CDR3 DNA follows: TGTGCCAGCAGCTTACGCAGGGGGAACAATAATTCGCCCCTCCACTTT.

This clonotype was seen many times. The chain combines TRBV6-6 with TRBJ2-7; TRBD2 is a possible D gene (6 bases). Germline values: CDR1 MNHNY, CDR2 SVGAGI (reference sequence). The V end lost 6 bases, the J end lost 0 bases, and 9 bases lay between the germline ends. There are 13 residues in the CDR3. CDR3 nucleotides: TGTGCCAGCAGCCCCGGGAGCTCCTACGAGCAGTACTTC. Translated, it gives CASSPGSSYEQYF.

The table lists this clonotype with many counts. The J gene is TRBJ2-3, the V gene TRBV6-2 or TRBV6-3; weak D call: TRBD2 (5 bases). The CDR3 runs 19 residues. Trimming removed 5 bases at V and 0 bases at J, with 24 bases between. Germline-derived CDR1 and CDR2 are MNHEY and SVGEGT. The CDR3 region is CASSLPDRGFPTSTDTQYF. CDR3 nucleotides: TGTGCCAGCAGTCTCCCCGATCGGGGATTCCCCACTAGCACAGATACGCAGTATTTT.

This clonotype has at least ten counts. This sequence joins TRBV10-3 and TRBJ2-3, with TRBD2 matching over 8 bases. Germline-derived CDR1 and CDR2 are ENHRY and SYGVKD. The CDR3 runs to 15 residues. After removal of 10 bases from V and 0 bases from J, the junction contained 9 bases not matched to a gene. The CDR3 DNA follows: TGTGCCACCTGGGCGGGGGGCACTAGCACAGATACGCAGTATTTT. As protein: CATWAGGTSTDTQYF.

In its sample, this clonotype was seen many times. The chain couples TRBV20-1 to TRBJ2-7, with 12 nucleotides matching TRBD2. V lost 0 bases, J lost 2 bases, and 2 bases stayed unmatched. The CDR3 runs to 15 residues. Germline-derived CDR1 and CDR2 are DFQATT and SNEGSKA (reference sequence). The CDR3: CSARDSSGRAYEQYF. CDR3 DNA sequence: TGCAGTGCTAGAGATTCTAGCGGGAGGGCCTACGAGCAGTACTTC.